These T cell receptor beta chains were read from a single sample in a study of blood T cell repertoires in COVID-19. Repertoires were generated with immunoSEQ multiplex PCR, while TCRdb's copy carries only in-frame clones and drops some. In the table there are 200,000 to 250,000 clones, about 86% of which are singletons. Sequenced material: PBMCs or T cells enriched from blood (not recorded which). The receptors originated from a woman aged 40 to 50 with acute COVID-19. Each CDR3 is given with its conserved first and last residue. The D gene is left open where the match is weak. The size of a clone is reported for some rows only, either as once, few or many, or as a class for expanded clones.

V gene: TRBV28
D gene: NA
CDR3 length: 15
clone size: once
J gene: TRBJ1-6
CDR3 DNA: TGTGCCAGCAGGGGGGAGGGGCAGAGAGGGTCACCCCTCCACTTT
CDR3 protein: CASRGEGQRGSPLHF

V gene: TRBV28
D gene: TRBD1
CDR3 length: 15
clone size: NA
J gene: TRBJ1-3
CDR3 DNA: TGTGCCAGCAGTTTGACAGGGCGGTTAGGAAACACCATATATTTT
CDR3 protein: CASSLTGRLGNTIYF

V gene: TRBV11-3
D gene: TRBD2
CDR3 length: 16
clone size: NA
J gene: TRBJ2-1
CDR3 DNA: TGTGCCAGCAGCGGGTCTAGCGGGAGGGAGAACAATGAGCAGTTCTTC
CDR3 protein: CASSGSSGRENNEQFF

V gene: TRBV29-1
D gene: TRBD1
CDR3 length: 15
clone size: NA
J gene: TRBJ1-2
CDR3 DNA: TGCAGCGCTGGGGACCCGGGACAGGGGGCCGGAGGCTACACCTTC
CDR3 protein: CSAGDPGQGAGGYTF

V gene: TRBV6-5
D gene: TRBD2
CDR3 length: 16
clone size: NA
J gene: TRBJ2-1
CDR3 DNA: TGTGCCAGCAGTTCAGGGGGGACTAGCGGTTACAATGAGCAGTTCTTC
CDR3 protein: CASSSGGTSGYNEQFF

V gene: TRBV28
D gene: NA
CDR3 length: 16
clone size: few
J gene: TRBJ1-3
CDR3 DNA: TGTGCCAGCAGTTCCCCCGGGGGGCACTCTGGAAACACCATATATTTT
CDR3 protein: CASSSPGGHSGNTIYF

V gene: TRBV6-5
D gene: TRBD2
CDR3 length: 15
clone size: NA
J gene: TRBJ2-3
CDR3 DNA: TGTGCCAGCAGGGACCCGGGACTACGTACAGATACGCAGTATTTT
CDR3 protein: CASRDPGLRTDTQYF

V gene: TRBV7-3
D gene: TRBD2
CDR3 length: 15
clone size: NA
J gene: TRBJ2-5
CDR3 DNA: TGTGCCAGCAGCTTAAGCACTAGCGGGCAAGAGACCCAGTACTTC
CDR3 protein: CASSLSTSGQETQYF

V gene: TRBV7-2
D gene: TRBD2
CDR3 length: 15
clone size: NA
J gene: TRBJ2-3
CDR3 DNA: TGTGCCAGCAGCGCAATAATAGCGGGAGAAGATACGCAGTATTTT
CDR3 protein: CASSAIIAGEDTQYF

V gene: TRBV24-1
D gene: TRBD1
CDR3 length: 17
clone size: NA
J gene: TRBJ1-1
CDR3 DNA: TGTGCCACCAGTGCCGGGACAGGGGGCGCGAGGACCACTGAAGCTTTCTTT
CDR3 protein: CATSAGTGGARTTEAFF

V gene: TRBV11-3
D gene: TRBD2
CDR3 length: 16
clone size: NA
J gene: TRBJ2-4
CDR3 DNA: TGTGCCAGCAGCTTAGATTCGGGAGGGACCAAAAACATTCAGTACTTC
CDR3 protein: CASSLDSGGTKNIQYF

V gene: TRBV7-9
D gene: NA
CDR3 length: 13
clone size: NA
J gene: TRBJ1-1
CDR3 DNA: TGTGCCAGCAGCGGATACAGAGGGACTGAAGCTTTCTTT
CDR3 protein: CASSGYRGTEAFF

V gene: TRBV21-1
D gene: NA
CDR3 length: 20
clone size: NA
J gene: TRBJ2-4
CDR3 DNA: TGTGCCAGCAGCAAAGGGGAGGTGGGGGGACAGGGAACGGTTCAAAACATTCAGTACTTC
CDR3 protein: CASSKGEVGGQGTVQNIQYF

V gene: TRBV5-1
D gene: TRBD2
CDR3 length: 17
clone size: NA
J gene: TRBJ2-1
CDR3 DNA: TGCGCCAGCAGCCCCCTGGGACTAGCGGGAGGGGCCAATGAGCAGTTCTTC
CDR3 protein: CASSPLGLAGGANEQFF

V gene: TRBV7-8
D gene: NA
CDR3 length: 13
clone size: NA
J gene: TRBJ1-5
CDR3 DNA: TGTGCCAGCAGCTTACGGACAAAACAGCCCCAGCATTTT
CDR3 protein: CASSLRTKQPQHF

V gene: TRBV9
D gene: NA
CDR3 length: 16
clone size: once
J gene: TRBJ2-7
CDR3 DNA: TGTGCCAGCAGCGGAACGTCCGGGGGTCCGTCCTACGAGCAGTACTTC
CDR3 protein: CASSGTSGGPSYEQYF

V gene: TRBV5-6
D gene: TRBD1
CDR3 length: 17
clone size: NA
J gene: TRBJ1-2
CDR3 DNA: TGTGCCAGCGCCGGACTCACAGGGGCTTCTGTAGGCTATGGCTACACCTTC
CDR3 protein: CASAGLTGASVGYGYTF